Below are 17 T cell receptor beta chains sequenced from a single sample in a study of cytomegalovirus exposure and HLA in healthy donors listed by TCRdb under 2017. The library was prepared using the immunoSEQ multiplex PCR assay. For the multiplex PCR, a mixture combining 60 forward primers for TCR Vbeta segments and 13 reverse primers for TCR Jbeta segments was used. Imported from immuneACCESS, the table was reduced by TCRdb to in-frame sequences with V and J called. These copies leave out some clones; in studies compared against another copy, an unresolved V gene accounts for under half, and the cause of the remainder is not known. The sample data list some 150,000 clones, and about two thirds of these were observed just once. The ten largest clones represent about 4.4% of the sample. Material for sequencing was PBMCs. These receptors were taken from a man between 50 and 59 years old in good health and CMV-seropositive.

The chain joins TRBV5-5 to TRBJ1-5; TRBD1 aligns across 8 bases. J was trimmed by 3 bases and V by 4 bases; bases with no gene match: 3. Germline values: CDR1 SGHKS, CDR2 YYEKEE (reference sequence). The CDR3 is made up of 14 amino acids. Here the CDR3 reads CASSKDRANQPQHF. CDR3 sequence (DNA): TGTGCCAGCAGCAAGGACAGGGCCAATCAGCCCCAGCATTTT. Full variable domain (missing parts from reference TRBV5-5 and TRBJ1-5): DAGVTQSPTHLIKTRGQQVTLRCSPISGHKSVSWYQQVLGQGPQFIFQYYEKEERGRGNFPDRFSARQFPNYSSELNVNALLLGDSALYLCASSKDRANQPQHFGDGTRLSIL.

The CDR3 nucleotides are TGTGCCAGCTCACGGACCCGGGACAGGGGACCTAATGAAAAACTGTTTTTT. Translating gives CASSRTRDRGPNEKLFF. The V call is TRBV18, the J call TRBJ1-4, with 10 bases aligning to TRBD1. Germline V lookup: CDR1 KGHSH, CDR2 LQKENI. V shed 4 bases, J shed 3 bases, and the junction held 8 bases outside the gene matches. The length of the CDR3 is 17 residues.

This chain uses TRBV27 with TRBJ2-7; 10 positions agree with TRBD1. The CDR3 covers 16 residues. V lost 1 base and J lost 5; bases outside the gene matches: 8. The V gene's germline CDR1 is MNHEY and CDR2 SMNVEV (reference sequence). The CDR3 nucleotides are TGTGCCAGCAGTTTATTGGGGACAGGGGTATCCGACGAGCAGTACTTC. Its protein is CASSLLGTGVSDEQYF.

The rearrangement links TRBV11-3 to TRBJ1-2; TRBD1 matches 8 bases. The CDR3 is 16 residues long. The V segment lost 5 bases and the J segment 3 bases; nucleotides outside the gene matches: 11. Per germline, CDR1 SGHNT and CDR2 YENEEA. The CDR3 region has the DNA TGTGCCAGCAGCAAGACGGGACAGGCCGGCGACTATGGCTACACCTTC. Translating it yields CASSKTGQAGDYGYTF.

The chain has TRBV13 and TRBJ1-1, with 11 bases lining up with TRBD1. Unmatched junction bases numbered 9, after V lost 5 bases and J lost 4 bases. The V gene's germline CDR1 is PRHDT and CDR2 FYEKMQ (reference sequence). The CDR3 is 16 amino acids. CDR3 sequence: CASSIRTGGMSTEAFF. In nucleotides, the CDR3 is TGTGCCAGCAGCATCCGGACAGGGGGCATGAGCACTGAAGCTTTCTTT. Together with reference TRBV13 and TRBJ1-1, the CDR3 gives the full variable domain: AAGVIQSPRHLIKEKRETATLKCYPIPRHDTVYWYQQGPGQDPQFLISFYEKMQSDKGSIPDRFSAQQFSDYHSELNMSSLELGDSALYFCASSIRTGGMSTEAFFGQGTRLTVV.

This sequence joins TRBV7-6 and TRBJ2-2; 9 bases fit TRBD1. V lost 5 bases to trimming and J lost 4 bases; unmatched junction nucleotides: 5. This CDR3 has 15 amino acids. Germline V gene lookup returns CDR1 SGHVS and CDR2 FNYEAQ. CDR3 sequence (DNA): TGTGCCAGCAGCGTGACAGGGGGAGCCACCGGGGAGCTGTTTTTT. Translation gives CASSVTGGATGELFF.

The chain recombines TRBV4-2 with TRBJ2-3, with 8 bases identical to TRBD2. The ends lost 2 bases at V and 3 bases at J; junction bases unmatched: 7. The CDR3 loop spans 16 amino acids. CDR1 and CDR2 from the germline V gene are LGHNA and YNFKEQ. CDR3 protein: CASSQLSGARTDTQYF. The CDR3 DNA sequence: TGTGCCAGCAGCCAACTTAGCGGGGCAAGGACAGATACGCAGTATTTT.

The rearrangement uses TRBV29-1 and TRBJ1-1; D remains unclear. The CDR3 spans 11 residues. V lost 7 bases and J 5 bases, leaving 11 bases between the germline ends. CDR1 and CDR2 (germline): SQVTM, ANQGSEA. DNA of the CDR3: TGCAGCGCCGGAGAGGGTACTGAAGCTTTCTTT. Its translation is CSAGEGTEAFF.

V is TRBV5-4 and J is TRBJ2-3, with D unresolved. Trimming left V 3 bases short and J 4 bases short, with 9 bases between. CDR3 size: 13 residues. CDR1 is SGHNT, CDR2 YYREEE, per germline (reference sequence). This chain's CDR3 is CASSYSSADTQYF. The CDR3 DNA reads TGTGCCAGCAGCTACTCTAGTGCAGATACGCAGTATTTT.

The chain links TRBV2 to TRBJ2-7, with TRBD1 matching 7 bases. V was pared by 5 bases and J by 3 bases, with 4 bases of the junction left unmatched. Germline assignment: CDR1 SNHLY and CDR2 FYNNEI. The CDR3 has 13 residues. Here the CDR3 DNA reads TGTGCCAGCAGTCGGGACAGCCTCTACGAGCAGTACTTC. Amino acid sequence: CASSRDSLYEQYF.

The J gene is TRBJ1-3, the V gene TRBV7-9; D is unclear. The germline gives CDR1 SEHNR, CDR2 FQNEAQ (reference sequence). The CDR3 covers 16 residues. The V gene lost 1 base and the J gene lost 0 bases, with 10 bases spanning the gap. CDR3 sequence reads: CASSLVLLRSGNTIYF. The CDR3 DNA follows: TGTGCCAGCAGCTTAGTATTACTCCGCTCTGGAAACACCATATATTTT.

This chain links TRBV18 with TRBJ2-7; D is possibly TRBD1 (6 bases). V lost 5 bases to trimming and J lost 2 bases, with 13 bases between them. This CDR3 is 14 amino acids long. Germline CDR1 reads KGHSH; CDR2 reads LQKENI. CDR3 bases: TGTGCCAGCTCAGGCCGACAGGCGGCCTACGAGCAGTACTTC. It is translated as CASSGRQAAYEQYF.

CDR3: CASSDRVEQPQHF. The CDR3, as DNA: TGTGCCAGCAGTGACAGGGTAGAACAGCCCCAGCATTTT. The rearrangement uses TRBV2 and TRBJ1-5; possible D gene TRBD1, 5 bases. The CDR3 length is 13 residues. From germline, CDR1 is SNHLY and CDR2 FYNNEI. Trimming shortened V by 3 bases and J by 7 bases, and 10 bases separated the two germline ends.

This clone appeared many times. The genes are TRBV27 and TRBJ2-7, with D perhaps TRBD1 (5 bases). The CDR3 runs 14 residues. Trimming stripped 8 bases from V and 3 bases from J, with 17 bases between. CDR1 is MNHEY, CDR2 SMNVEV, per germline (reference sequence). CDR3 loop: CASAKQGRNYEQYF. The CDR3 nucleotides read TGTGCCAGCGCTAAGCAGGGAAGAAACTACGAGCAGTACTTC.

The genes are TRBV19 and TRBJ1-5; D might be TRBD1 (5 bases). CDR3 length: 17 residues. Trimming took off 5 bases at V and 3 bases at J, with 20 bases between the two ends. Germline lookup yields CDR1 LNHDA and CDR2 SQIVND (reference sequence). The CDR3 protein is CASSPRGLQLSNQPQHF. In DNA, the CDR3 is TGTGCCAGTAGTCCGCGGGGACTCCAGTTATCCAATCAGCCCCAGCATTTT.

This clone was observed a few times. This chain links TRBV19 with TRBJ1-2, with a weak D call TRBD1 (5 bases). The germline CDR1 and CDR2 sequences are LNHDA and SQIVND (reference sequence). V gave up 3 bases and J gave up 6 bases, with 26 bases separating them. The CDR3 sequence is 18 residues long. DNA for the CDR3: TGTGCCAGTAGTATGGCCTCCTTTCAGGGCTCCCTTACGAATGGCTACACCTTC. It translates to CASSMASFQGSLTNGYTF.

The chain is built from TRBV19 and TRBJ1-1, with TRBD1 matching 10 bases. CDR1 and CDR2 from the germline V gene are LNHDA and SQIVND (reference sequence). The CDR3 is 15 residues long. V shed 6 bases and J 6 bases; nucleotides not matched to a gene: 10. CDR3 residues: CASRVTGGPRAEAFF. The CDR3 DNA follows: TGTGCCAGTAGAGTGACAGGGGGCCCGAGGGCTGAAGCTTTCTTT. Full variable domain (missing parts from reference TRBV19 and TRBJ1-1): DGGITQSPKYLFRKEGQNVTLSCEQNLNHDAMYWYRQDPGQGLRLIYYSQIVNDFQKGDIAEGYSVSREKKESFPLTVTSAQKNPTAFYLCASRVTGGPRAEAFFGQGTRLTVV.